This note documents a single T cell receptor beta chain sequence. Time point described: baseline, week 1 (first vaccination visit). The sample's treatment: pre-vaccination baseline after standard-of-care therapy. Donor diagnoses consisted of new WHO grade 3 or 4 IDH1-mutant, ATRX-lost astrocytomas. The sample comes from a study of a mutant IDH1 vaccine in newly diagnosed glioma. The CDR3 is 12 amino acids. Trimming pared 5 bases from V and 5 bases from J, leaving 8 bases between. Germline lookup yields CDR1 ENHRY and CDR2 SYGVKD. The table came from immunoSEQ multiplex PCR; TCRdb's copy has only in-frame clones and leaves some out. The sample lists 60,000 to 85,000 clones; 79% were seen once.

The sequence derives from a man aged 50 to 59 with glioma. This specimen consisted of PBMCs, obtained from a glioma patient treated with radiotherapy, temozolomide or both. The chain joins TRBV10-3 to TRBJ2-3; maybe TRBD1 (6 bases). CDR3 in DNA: TGTGCCATCAGTTCAGGGGAAGATACGCAGTATTTT. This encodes CAISSGEDTQYF.